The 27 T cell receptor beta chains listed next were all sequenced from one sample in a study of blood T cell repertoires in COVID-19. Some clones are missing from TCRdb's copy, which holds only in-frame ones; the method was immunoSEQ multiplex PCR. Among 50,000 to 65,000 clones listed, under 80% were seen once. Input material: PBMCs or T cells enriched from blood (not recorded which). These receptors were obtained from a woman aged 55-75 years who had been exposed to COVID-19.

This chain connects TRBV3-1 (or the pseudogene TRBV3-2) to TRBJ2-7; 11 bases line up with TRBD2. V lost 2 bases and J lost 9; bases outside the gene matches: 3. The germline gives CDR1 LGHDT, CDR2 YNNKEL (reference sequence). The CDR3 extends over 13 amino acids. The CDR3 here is CASSQSSGRLQYF. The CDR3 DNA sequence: TGTGCCAGCAGCCAATCTAGCGGGAGGCTGCAGTACTTC.

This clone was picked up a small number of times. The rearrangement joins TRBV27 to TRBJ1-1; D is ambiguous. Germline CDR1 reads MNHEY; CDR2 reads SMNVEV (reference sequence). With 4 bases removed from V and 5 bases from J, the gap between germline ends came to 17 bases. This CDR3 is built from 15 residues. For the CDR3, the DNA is TGTGCCAGCAGTTCCGCCGAGGGATTCGGTACTGAAGCTTTCTTT. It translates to CASSSAEGFGTEAFF.

As DNA, the CDR3 is TGTGTCAGAAGCCCTAGGCTTTTTGGAACTAATGAAAAACTGTTTTTT. Protein sequence: CVRSPRLFGTNEKLFF. The rearrangement joins TRBV7-5 to TRBJ1-4. TRBV7-5 is a listed pseudogene. The CDR3 contains 16 residues.

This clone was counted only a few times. CDR3 amino acids: CASSETAGGETQYF. The CDR3 bases are TGTGCCAGCTCGGAAACCGCGGGAGGGGAGACCCAGTACTTC. The rearrangement links TRBV6-6 to TRBJ2-5, with 9 bases that match TRBD2. The CDR3 runs 14 residues. Trimming cost V 8 bases and J 5 bases; bases outside gene matches: 9. Germline V CDR1 and CDR2: MNHNY, SVGAGI (reference sequence).

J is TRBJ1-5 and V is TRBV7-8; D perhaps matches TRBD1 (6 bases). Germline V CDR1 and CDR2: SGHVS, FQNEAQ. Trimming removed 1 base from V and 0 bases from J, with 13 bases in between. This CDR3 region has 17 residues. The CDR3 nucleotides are TGTGCCAGCAGCTTAGGCGAGACAGGTCTTAGCAATCAGCCCCAGCATTTT. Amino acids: CASSLGETGLSNQPQHF.

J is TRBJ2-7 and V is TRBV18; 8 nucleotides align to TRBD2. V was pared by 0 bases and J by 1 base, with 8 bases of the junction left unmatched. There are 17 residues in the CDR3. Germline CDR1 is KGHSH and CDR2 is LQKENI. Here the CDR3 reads CASSPPTSRGGSYEQYF. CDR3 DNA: TGTGCCAGCTCACCACCGACTAGCCGGGGGGGGTCCTACGAGCAGTACTTC.

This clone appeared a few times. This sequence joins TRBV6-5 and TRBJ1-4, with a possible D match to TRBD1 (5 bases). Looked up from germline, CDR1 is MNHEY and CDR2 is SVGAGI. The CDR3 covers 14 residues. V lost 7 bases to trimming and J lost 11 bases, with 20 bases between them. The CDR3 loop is CASIPGQHMNKLFF. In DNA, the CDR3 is TGTGCCAGCATCCCAGGGCAACACATGAACAAACTGTTTTTT.

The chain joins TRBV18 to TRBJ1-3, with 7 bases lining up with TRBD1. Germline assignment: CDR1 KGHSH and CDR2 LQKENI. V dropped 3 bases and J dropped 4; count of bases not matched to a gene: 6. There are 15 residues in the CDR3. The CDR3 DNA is TGTGCCAGCTCACCCCCGGGACAGAGAGGAAACACCATATATTTT. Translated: CASSPPGQRGNTIYF.

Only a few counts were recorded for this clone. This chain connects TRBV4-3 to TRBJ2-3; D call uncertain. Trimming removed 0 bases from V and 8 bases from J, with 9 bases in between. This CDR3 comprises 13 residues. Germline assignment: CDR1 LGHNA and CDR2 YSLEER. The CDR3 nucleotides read TGCGCCAGCAGCCAAGAACCCCCCGGTACGCAGTATTTT. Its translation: CASSQEPPGTQYF.

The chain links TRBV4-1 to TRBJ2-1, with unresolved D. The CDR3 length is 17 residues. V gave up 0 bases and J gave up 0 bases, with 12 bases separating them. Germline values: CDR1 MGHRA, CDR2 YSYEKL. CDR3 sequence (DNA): TGCGCCAGCAGCCAAGATCAAGCGCTGAGCTCCTACAATGAGCAGTTCTTC. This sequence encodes CASSQDQALSSYNEQFF.

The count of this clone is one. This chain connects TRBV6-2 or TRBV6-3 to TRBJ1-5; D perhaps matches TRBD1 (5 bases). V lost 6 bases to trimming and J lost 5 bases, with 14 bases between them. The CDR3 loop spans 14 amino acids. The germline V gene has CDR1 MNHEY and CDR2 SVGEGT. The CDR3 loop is CASSYTGSYQPQHF. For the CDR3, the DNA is TGTGCCAGCAGCTATACAGGAAGCTATCAGCCCCAGCATTTT.

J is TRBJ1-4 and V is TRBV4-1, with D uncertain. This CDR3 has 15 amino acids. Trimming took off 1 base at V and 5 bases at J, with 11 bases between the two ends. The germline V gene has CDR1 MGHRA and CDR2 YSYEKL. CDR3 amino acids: CASSQGQQMNEKLFF. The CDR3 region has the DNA TGCGCCAGCAGCCAAGGGCAACAGATGAATGAAAAACTGTTTTTT.

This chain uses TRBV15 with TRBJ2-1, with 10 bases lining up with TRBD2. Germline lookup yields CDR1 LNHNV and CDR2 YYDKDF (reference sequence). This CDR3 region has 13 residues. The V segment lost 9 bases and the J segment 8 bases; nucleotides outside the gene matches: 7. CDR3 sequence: CATERLAGDEQFF. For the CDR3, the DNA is TGTGCCACAGAACGACTAGCGGGCGATGAGCAGTTCTTC.

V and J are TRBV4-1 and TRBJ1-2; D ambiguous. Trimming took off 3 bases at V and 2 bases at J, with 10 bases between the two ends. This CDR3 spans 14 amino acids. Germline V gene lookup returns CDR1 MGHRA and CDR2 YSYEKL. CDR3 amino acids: CASSHATGNYGYTF. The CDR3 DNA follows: TGCGCCAGCAGCCATGCTACCGGGAACTATGGCTACACCTTC.

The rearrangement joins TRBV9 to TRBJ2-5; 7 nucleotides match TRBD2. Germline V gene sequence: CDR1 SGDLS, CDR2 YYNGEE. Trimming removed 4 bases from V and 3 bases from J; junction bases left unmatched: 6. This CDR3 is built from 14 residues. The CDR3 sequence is CASSPTGTKETQYF. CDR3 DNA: TGTGCCAGCAGCCCAACCGGGACTAAAGAGACCCAGTACTTC.

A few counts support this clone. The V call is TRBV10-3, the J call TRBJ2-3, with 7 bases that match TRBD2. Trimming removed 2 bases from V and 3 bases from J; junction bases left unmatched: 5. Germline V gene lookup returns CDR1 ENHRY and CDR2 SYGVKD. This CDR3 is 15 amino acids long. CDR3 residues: CAISEKLAMTDTQYF. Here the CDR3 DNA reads TGTGCCATCAGTGAGAAACTAGCGATGACAGATACGCAGTATTTT.

The CDR3 is CSVEWASGRSQETQYF. As DNA, the CDR3 is TGCAGCGTTGAATGGGCTAGCGGGAGGAGCCAAGAGACCCAGTACTTC. This rearrangement joins TRBV29-1 to TRBJ2-5; 11 nucleotides align to TRBD2. CDR3 size: 16 residues. Germline values: CDR1 SQVTM, CDR2 ANQGSEA. The J segment lost 1 base and the V segment lost 2 bases, leaving 6 bases of the junction unmatched.

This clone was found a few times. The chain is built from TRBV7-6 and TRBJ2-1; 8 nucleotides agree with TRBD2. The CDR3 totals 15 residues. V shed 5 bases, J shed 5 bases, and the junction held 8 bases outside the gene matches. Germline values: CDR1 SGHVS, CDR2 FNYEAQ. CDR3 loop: CASSPRPGGHNEQFF. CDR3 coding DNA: TGTGCCAGCAGCCCCAGACCGGGAGGGCACAATGAGCAGTTCTTC.

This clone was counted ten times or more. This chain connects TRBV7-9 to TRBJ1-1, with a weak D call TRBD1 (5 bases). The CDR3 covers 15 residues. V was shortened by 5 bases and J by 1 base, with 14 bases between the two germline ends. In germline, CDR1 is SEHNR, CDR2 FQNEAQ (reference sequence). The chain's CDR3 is CASSPFEGANTEAFF. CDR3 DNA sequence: TGTGCCAGCAGCCCGTTTGAAGGGGCGAACACTGAAGCTTTCTTT.

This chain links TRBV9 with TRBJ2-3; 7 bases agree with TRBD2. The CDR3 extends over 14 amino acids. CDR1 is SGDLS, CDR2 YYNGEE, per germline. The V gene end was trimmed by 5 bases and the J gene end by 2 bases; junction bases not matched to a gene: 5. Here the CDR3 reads CASSTGGSTDTQYF. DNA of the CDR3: TGTGCCAGCAGTACCGGGGGGTCCACAGATACGCAGTATTTT.

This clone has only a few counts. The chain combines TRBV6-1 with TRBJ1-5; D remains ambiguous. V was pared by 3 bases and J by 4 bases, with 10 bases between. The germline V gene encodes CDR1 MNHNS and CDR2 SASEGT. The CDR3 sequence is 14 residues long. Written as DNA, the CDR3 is TGTGCCAGCAGTGAGGCGGGGTGGAATCAGCCCCAGCATTTT. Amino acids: CASSEAGWNQPQHF.

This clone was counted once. The chain's CDR3 is CAWATGFREKLFF. Written as DNA, the CDR3 is TGTGCCTGGGCGACAGGTTTTCGTGAAAAACTGTTTTTT. The rearrangement uses TRBV30 and TRBJ1-4, with D possibly matching TRBD1 (6 bases). The ends were cut back, 5 bases at V and 7 bases at J, with 14 bases in the middle. The CDR3 runs to 13 residues. Per the germline V gene, CDR1 is GTSNPN and CDR2 is SVGIG (reference sequence).

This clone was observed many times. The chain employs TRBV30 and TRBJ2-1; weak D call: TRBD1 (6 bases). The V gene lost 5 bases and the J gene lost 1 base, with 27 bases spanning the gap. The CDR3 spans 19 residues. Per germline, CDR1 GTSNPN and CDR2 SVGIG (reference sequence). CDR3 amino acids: CAWYPGPSTIRGSYNEQFF. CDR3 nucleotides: TGTGCCTGGTACCCGGGACCGTCGACGATAAGGGGGTCCTACAATGAGCAGTTCTTC.

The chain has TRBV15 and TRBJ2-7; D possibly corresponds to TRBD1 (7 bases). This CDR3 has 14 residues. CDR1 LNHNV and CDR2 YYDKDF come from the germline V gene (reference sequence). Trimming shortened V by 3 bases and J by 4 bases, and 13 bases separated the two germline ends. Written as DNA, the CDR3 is TGTGCCACCAGCAGGGGGGGCAGGGGGTACGAGCAGTACTTC. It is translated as CATSRGGRGYEQYF.

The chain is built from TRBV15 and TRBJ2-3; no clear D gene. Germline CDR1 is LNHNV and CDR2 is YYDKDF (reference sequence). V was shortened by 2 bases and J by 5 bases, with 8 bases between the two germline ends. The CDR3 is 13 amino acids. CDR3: CATSRSSLDTQYF. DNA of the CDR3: TGTGCCACCAGCAGATCGAGCCTAGATACGCAGTATTTT.

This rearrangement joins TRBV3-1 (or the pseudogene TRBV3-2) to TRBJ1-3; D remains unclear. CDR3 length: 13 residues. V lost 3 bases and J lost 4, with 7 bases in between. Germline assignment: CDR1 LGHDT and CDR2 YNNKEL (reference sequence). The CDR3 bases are TGTGCCAGCAGCCATCCAGGCGGAAACACCATATATTTT. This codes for CASSHPGGNTIYF.

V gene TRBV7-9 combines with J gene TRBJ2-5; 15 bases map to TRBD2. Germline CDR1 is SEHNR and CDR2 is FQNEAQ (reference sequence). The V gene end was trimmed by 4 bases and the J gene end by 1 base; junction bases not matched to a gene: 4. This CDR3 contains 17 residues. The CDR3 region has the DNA TGTGCCAGCAGCTCGGGACTAGCGGGGGGAATCCAAGAGACCCAGTACTTC. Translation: CASSSGLAGGIQETQYF. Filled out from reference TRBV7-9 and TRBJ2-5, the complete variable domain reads DTGVSQNPRHKITKRGQNVTFRCDPISEHNRLYWYRQTLGQGPEFLTYFQNEAQLEKSRLLSDRFSAERPKGSFSTLEIQRTEQGDSAMYLCASSSGLAGGIQETQYFGPGTRLLVL.